This T cell receptor beta chain was captured in a study of CD4+ T cells in melanoma (dated by TCRdb to 2021 to 2024). Regarding the study in general: The study examined neoantigen-specific CD4+ T cells in human melanoma. What the authors observed across the whole study: Diverse differentiation states were reported to be shown by neoantigen-specific CD4+ T cells in melanoma. The report described a correlation between neoantigen-specific CD4+ T cells and the function of CD8+ T cells, macrophages and B cells.

Patients with melanoma were used as donors. V is shortened by 2 bases, J by 4 bases, and the region joining them spans 8 bases. The CDR3 measures 13 amino acids from cysteine to phenylalanine. The read is trimmed to its CDR3 DNA, 39 bases read in frame from base 1. Per the germline V gene (reference sequence), LNHDA is the CDR1 and SQIVND is the CDR2. Of note for this clone: What this receptor recognizes is not known. Qualities for individual bases were not recorded, and no much larger clone is one base off.

Libraries were built with the immunoSEQ multiplex PCR assay. As stored in TCRdb, this immuneACCESS dataset retains in-frame rearrangements with V and J assigned. A fraction of the clones does not appear; measured against another copy, unresolved V genes explain less than half of the discrepancy, and the remainder lacks a known reason. The sample records roughly 110,000 clones, about 90% of which are singletons. The ten largest clones capture roughly 3.3% of the sample. The clonotype comes from a human donor with melanoma. The V gene is TRBV19 and the J gene is TRBJ1-2, with the D segment identity uncertain. Sequences were obtained from peripheral blood. The base sequence is TGTGCCAGTAGTATATACGAAAGCTATGGCTACACCTTC. Its translation is CASSIYESYGYTF.